Sequencing of this TCR beta chain was carried out in a study of T cells after posttransplantation cyclophosphamide. Method: immunoSEQ multiplex PCR; TCRdb's copy keeps in-frame clones and lacks some. Observed in the sample are 40,000 to 45,000 clones, none of them singletons. This clone came up many times. This same CDR3 is encoded by further DNA sequences in the sample. The germline gives CDR1 SGHRS, CDR2 YFSETQ. V shed 4 bases and J shed 0 bases, with 9 bases lying between them. The CDR3 spans 14 residues. This related bone marrow graft donor gave peripheral blood on the day of marrow donation. This TCR derives from a man aged 35 to 55 in good health, CMV-negative, and a related stem cell transplant donor. Sequencing was done on a sample of PBMCs. This rearrangement joins TRBV5-1 to TRBJ2-3; D is possibly TRBD1 (6 bases). The CDR3 DNA is TGCGCCAGCAGCCCGGGACACAGCACAGATACGCAGTATTTT. It translates to CASSPGHSTDTQYF.